The 3 T cell receptor beta chains in this list originate from one sample, sequenced in a study of shared T cell receptors in the human thymus. The assay was immunoSEQ multiplex PCR, and TCRdb's table has in-frame clones only and misses some. The table has 700,000 to 750,000 clones, approximately 85% seen once; the top ten hold under 0.012%. The same specimen was also included in a second study, on human thymus T cells.

Material: thymocytes. These receptors came from a girl less than two years old with a congenital heart defect.

This clone is a singleton in its sample. This sequence joins TRBV6-1 and TRBJ2-1; 9 nucleotides align to TRBD2. V dropped 4 bases and J dropped 8; count of bases not matched to a gene: 9. Germline CDR1 and CDR2: MNHNS and SASEGT. The CDR3 has 15 residues. The DNA of the CDR3 is TGTGCCAGCAGTGTTAGCGGGGGCCTTGGGGATGAGCAGTTCTTC. This gives the protein CASSVSGGLGDEQFF.

The chain recombines TRBV14 with TRBJ1-1; 7 bases agree with TRBD1. The junction had 13 bases not matched to a gene; V was cut back by 4 bases and J by 5 bases. The CDR3 spans 16 residues. Per the germline V gene, CDR1 is SGHDN and CDR2 is FVKESK. The CDR3 DNA reads as TGTGCCAGCAGCCCCAGGGGAAGGGGGCTAAGGACTGAAGCTTTCTTT. Amino acids: CASSPRGRGLRTEAFF.

The chain joins TRBV5-1 to TRBJ1-3; D gene uncertain. The CDR3 is 16 amino acids. CDR1 is SGHRS and CDR2 is YFSETQ in the germline V gene. The V end lost 0 bases, the J end lost 0 bases, and 10 bases lay between the germline ends. The DNA for the CDR3 is TGCGCCAGCAGCTTGGGGAGGGAGTCCTCTGGAAACACCATATATTTT. Amino acids: CASSLGRESSGNTIYF.